Included here is one TCR beta chain sequence, with context. Antigen unknown. This sample was taken from a study of cytomegalovirus exposure and HLA in healthy donors. Healthy people donating bone marrow made up the donors. In the PCR, 60 Vbeta and 13 Jbeta primers were used. The repertoire was sequenced with immunoSEQ multiplex PCR; TCRdb's copy has only in-frame clones and lacks some. The sample records approximately 44,000 clones, 65% to 85% being singletons. J was trimmed by 3 bases and V by 6 bases; bases with no gene match: 10. CDR1 and CDR2 from the germline V gene are SGHNT and YYREEE (reference sequence). The CDR3 length is 16 residues. Whole-study findings and limits: Researchers reported in a later analysis that a missense DCLRE1C variant was tied to TCR beta V- and J-gene trimming. Reports state that TCR beta sequences accurately predicted most subjects' HLA-A and HLA-B alleles.

Sequencing was carried out using PBMCs. This rearrangement joins TRBV5-4 to TRBJ2-1; TRBD1 agrees at 9 bases. This clonotype was sampled from a man aged 45-65 years in good health and CMV-seronegative. The CDR3, as DNA: TGTGCCAGCACCGCGACGGGGACAGGGTTCTACAATGAGCAGTTCTTC. Translated, it gives CASTATGTGFYNEQFF.